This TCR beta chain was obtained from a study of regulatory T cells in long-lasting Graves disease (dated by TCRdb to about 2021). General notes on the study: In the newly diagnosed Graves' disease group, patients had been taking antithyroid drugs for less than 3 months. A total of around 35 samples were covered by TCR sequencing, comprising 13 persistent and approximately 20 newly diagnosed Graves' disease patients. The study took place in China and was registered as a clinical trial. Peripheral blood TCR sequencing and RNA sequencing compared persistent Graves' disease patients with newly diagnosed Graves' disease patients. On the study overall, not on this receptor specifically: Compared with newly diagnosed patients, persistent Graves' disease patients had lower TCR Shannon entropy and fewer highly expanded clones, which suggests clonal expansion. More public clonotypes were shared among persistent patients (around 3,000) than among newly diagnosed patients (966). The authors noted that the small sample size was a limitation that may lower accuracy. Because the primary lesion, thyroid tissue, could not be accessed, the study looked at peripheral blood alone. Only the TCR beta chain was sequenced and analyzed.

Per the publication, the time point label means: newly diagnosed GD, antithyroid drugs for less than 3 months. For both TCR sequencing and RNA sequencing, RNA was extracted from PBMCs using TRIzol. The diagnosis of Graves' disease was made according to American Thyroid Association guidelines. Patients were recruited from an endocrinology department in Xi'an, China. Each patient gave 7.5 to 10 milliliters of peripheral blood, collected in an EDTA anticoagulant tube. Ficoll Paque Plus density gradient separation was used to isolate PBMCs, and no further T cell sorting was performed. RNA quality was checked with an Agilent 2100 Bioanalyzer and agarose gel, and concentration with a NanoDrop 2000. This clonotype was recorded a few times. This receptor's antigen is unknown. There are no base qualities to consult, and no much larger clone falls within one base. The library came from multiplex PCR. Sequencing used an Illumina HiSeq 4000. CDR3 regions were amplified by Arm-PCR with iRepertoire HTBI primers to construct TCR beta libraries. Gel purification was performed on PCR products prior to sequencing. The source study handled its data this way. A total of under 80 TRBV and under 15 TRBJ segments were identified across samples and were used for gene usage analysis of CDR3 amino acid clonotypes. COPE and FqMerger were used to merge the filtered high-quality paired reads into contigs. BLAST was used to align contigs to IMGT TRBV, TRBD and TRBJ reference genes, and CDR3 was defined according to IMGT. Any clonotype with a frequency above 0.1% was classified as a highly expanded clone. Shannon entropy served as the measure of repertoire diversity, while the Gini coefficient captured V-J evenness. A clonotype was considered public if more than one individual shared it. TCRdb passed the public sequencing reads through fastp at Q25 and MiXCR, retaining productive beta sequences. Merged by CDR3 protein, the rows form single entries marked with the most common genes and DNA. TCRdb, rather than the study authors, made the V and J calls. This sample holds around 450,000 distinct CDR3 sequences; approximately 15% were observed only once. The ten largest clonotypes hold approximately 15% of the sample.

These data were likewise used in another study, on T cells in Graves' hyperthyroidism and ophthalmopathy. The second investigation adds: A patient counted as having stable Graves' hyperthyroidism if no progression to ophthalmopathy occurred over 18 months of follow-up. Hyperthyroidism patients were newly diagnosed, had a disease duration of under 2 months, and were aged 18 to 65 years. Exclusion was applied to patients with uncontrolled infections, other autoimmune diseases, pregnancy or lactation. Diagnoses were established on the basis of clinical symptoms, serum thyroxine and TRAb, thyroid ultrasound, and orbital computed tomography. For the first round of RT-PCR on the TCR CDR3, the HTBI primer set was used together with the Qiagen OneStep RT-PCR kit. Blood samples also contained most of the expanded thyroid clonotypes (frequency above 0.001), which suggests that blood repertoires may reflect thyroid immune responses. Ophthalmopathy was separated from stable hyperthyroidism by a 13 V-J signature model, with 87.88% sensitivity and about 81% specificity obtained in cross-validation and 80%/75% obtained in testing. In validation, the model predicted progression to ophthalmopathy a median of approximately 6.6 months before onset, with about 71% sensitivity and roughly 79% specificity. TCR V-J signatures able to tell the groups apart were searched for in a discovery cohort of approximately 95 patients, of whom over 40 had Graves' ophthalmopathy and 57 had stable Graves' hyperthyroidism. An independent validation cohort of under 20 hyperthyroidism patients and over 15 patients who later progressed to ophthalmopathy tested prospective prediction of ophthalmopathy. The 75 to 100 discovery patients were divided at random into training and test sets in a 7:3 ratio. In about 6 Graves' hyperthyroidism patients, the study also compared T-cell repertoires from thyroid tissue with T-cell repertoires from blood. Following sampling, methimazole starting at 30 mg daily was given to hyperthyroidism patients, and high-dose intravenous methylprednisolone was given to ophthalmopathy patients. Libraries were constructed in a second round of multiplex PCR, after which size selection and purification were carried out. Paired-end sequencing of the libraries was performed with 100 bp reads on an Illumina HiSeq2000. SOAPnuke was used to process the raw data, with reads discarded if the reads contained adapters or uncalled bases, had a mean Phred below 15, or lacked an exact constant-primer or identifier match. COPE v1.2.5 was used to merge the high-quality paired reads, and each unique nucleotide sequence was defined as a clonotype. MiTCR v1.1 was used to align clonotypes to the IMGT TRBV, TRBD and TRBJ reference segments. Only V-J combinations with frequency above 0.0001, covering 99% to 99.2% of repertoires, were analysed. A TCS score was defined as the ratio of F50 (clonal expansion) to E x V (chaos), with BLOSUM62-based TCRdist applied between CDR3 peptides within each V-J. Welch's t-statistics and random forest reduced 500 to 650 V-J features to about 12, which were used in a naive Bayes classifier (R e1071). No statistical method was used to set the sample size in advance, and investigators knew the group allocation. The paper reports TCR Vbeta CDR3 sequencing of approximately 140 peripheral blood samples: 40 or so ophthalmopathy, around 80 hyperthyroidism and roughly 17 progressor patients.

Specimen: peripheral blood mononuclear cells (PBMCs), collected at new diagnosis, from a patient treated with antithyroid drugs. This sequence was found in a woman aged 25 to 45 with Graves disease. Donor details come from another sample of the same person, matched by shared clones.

This receptor has the CDR3 CASSLVHPSTGELFF. The nucleotides read TGCGCCAGCAGCTTGGTGCATCCTTCGACCGGGGAGCTGTTTTTT. The chain couples TRBV5-1 to TRBJ2-2; the D gene is unclear. Trimming takes 0 bases from V and 5 bases from J, and the germline ends sit 11 bases apart. From the germline V gene, CDR1 is SGHRS and CDR2 is YFSETQ. The CDR3, from cysteine to phenylalanine, totals 15 residues. Solely the CDR3 DNA is kept, with 45 bases framed from the first base.